This entry is about one T cell receptor beta chain. The data are from a study of blood T cell repertoires in COVID-19. Germline V gene lookup returns CDR1 SGHVS and CDR2 FQNEAQ. After removal of 4 bases from V and 3 bases from J, the junction contained 5 bases not matched to a gene. CDR3 length equals 16 residues. Libraries were prepared by immunoSEQ multiplex PCR; TCRdb keeps only in-frame clonotypes and omits some of them. The profile shows hundreds of thousands of clones, 70% to 90% of them singletons. The sequence derives from a woman aged 25-40 years with COVID-19, enrolled during active disease. The sequenced material came from peripheral blood. The chain carries TRBV7-8 and TRBJ1-3, with 11 bases lining up with TRBD1. This CDR3 reads CASSSPDRGHGNTIYF. CDR3 bases: TGTGCCAGCAGCTCACCGGACAGGGGGCATGGAAACACCATATATTTT.